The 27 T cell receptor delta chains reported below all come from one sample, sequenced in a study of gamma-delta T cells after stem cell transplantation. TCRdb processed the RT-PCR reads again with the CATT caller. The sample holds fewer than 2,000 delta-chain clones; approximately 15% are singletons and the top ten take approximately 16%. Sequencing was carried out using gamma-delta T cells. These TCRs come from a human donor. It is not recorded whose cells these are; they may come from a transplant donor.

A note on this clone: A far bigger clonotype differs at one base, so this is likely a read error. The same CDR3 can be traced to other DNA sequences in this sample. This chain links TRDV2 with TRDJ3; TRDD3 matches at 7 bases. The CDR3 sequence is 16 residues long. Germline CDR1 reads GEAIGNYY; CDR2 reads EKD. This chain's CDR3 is CACDWGSSWDTRQMFF. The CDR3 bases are TGTGCCTGTGACTGGGGGAGCTCCTGGGACACTCGACAGATGTTTTTC.

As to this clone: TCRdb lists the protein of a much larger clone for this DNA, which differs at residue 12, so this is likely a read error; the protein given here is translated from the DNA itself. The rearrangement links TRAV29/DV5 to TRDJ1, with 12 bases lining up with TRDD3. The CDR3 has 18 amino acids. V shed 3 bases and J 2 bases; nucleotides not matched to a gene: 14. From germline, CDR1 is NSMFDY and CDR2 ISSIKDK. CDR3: CAAIKTCDWGIQTDKLIF. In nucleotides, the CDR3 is TGTGCAGCAATCAAAACCTGTGACTGGGGGATACAGACCGATAAACTCATCTTT.

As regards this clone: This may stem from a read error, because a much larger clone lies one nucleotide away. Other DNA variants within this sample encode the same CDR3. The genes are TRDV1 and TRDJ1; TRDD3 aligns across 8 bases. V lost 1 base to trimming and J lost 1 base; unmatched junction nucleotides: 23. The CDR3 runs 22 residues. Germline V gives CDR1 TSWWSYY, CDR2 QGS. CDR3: CALGERHRWGMSAPYCTDKLIF. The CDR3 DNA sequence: TGTGCTCTTGGGGAACGACACCGGTGGGGGATGTCTGCTCCTTATTGCACCGATAAACTCATCTTT.

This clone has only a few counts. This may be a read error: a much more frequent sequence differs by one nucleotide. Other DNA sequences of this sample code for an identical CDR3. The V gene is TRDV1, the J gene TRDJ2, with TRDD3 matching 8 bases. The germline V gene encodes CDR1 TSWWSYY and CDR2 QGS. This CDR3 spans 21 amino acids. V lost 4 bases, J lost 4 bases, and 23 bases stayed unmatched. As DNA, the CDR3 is TGTGCTCTTGGGGGCAGTCCTGTATTGGGGGATCCCAAACGCGGGACAGCACAACTCTTCTTT. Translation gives CALGGSPVLGDPKRGTAQLFF.

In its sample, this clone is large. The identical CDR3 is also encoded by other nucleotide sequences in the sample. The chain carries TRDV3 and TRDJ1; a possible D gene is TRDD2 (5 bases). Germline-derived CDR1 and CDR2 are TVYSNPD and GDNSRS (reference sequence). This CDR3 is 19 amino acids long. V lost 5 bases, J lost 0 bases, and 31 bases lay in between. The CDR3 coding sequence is TGTGCCAGCAAACAGCCCAGGAGCCACTACCTTCTGTACACCGATAAACTCATCTTT. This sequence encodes CASKQPRSHYLLYTDKLIF.

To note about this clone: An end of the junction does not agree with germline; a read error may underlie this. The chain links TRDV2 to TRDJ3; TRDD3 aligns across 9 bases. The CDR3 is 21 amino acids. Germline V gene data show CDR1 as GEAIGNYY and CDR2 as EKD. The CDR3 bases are TGTGCCTGTGACAAAGCCGGGGGGATACCCAGGAGCTCCCGGGACACCCGACAGATGTTTTTC. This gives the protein CACDKAGGIPRSSRDTRQMFF.

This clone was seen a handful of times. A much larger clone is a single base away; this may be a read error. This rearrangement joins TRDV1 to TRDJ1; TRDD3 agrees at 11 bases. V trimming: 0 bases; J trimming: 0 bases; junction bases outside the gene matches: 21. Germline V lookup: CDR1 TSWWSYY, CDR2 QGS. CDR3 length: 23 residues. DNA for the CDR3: TGTGCTCTTGGGGAACTACTTGACCCGGCCTTCCCCAACTGGGGGATATACACCGATAAACTCATCTTT. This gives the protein CALGELLDPAFPNWGIYTDKLIF.

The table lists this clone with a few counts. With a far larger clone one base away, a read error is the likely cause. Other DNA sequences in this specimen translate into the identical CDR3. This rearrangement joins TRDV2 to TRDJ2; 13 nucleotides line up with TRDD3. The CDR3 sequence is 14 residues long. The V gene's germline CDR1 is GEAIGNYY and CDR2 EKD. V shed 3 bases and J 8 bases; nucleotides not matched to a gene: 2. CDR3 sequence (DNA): TGTGCCTGTGACGTACTGGGGGATACGGCACAACTCTTCTTT. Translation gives CACDVLGDTAQLFF.

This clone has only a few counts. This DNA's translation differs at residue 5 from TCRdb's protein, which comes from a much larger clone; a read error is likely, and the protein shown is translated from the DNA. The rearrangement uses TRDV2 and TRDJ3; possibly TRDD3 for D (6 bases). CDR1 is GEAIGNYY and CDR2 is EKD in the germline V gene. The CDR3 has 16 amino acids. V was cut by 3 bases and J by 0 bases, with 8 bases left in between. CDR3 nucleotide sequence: TGTGCCTGTGACCGGGGGAGCTCCTGGGACACCCGACAGATGTTTTTC. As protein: CACDRGSSWDTRQMFF.

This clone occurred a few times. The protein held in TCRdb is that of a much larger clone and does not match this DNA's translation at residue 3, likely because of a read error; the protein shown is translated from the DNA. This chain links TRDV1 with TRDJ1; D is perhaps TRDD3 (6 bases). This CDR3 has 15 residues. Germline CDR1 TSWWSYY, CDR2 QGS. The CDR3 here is CAPGELPGYTDKLIF. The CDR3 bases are TGTGCTCCTGGGGAACTACCGGGGTACACCGATAAACTCATCTTT.

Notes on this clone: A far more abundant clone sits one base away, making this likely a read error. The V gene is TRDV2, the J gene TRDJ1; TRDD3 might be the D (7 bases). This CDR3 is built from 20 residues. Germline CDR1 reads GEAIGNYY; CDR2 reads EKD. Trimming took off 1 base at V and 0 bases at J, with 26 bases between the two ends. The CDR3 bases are TGTGCCTGTGACACTCCGCCTCCTACTCGGGGGATGGCCTACACCGATAAACTCATCTTT. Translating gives CACDTPPPTRGMAYTDKLIF.

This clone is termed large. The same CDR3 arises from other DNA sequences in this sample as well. The CDR3 DNA reads as TGTGCTCTTGGGATCAGGAGGAGTTCCATTCCTGGGGGACCTACCTCGATTACCTGGGACACCCGACAGATGTTTTTC. This translates into CALGIRRSSIPGGPTSITWDTRQMFF. The chain couples TRDV1 to TRDJ3, with 8 bases fitting TRDD3. CDR1 and CDR2 from the germline V gene are TSWWSYY and QGS. The CDR3 is 26 amino acids. The V gene end was trimmed by 5 bases and the J gene end by 2 bases; junction bases not matched to a gene: 32.

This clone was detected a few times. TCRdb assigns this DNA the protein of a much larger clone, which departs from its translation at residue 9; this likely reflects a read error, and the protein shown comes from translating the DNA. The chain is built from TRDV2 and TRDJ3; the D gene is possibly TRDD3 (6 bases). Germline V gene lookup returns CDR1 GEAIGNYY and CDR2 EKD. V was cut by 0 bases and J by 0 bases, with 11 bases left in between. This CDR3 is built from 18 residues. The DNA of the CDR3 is TGTGCCTGTGACACCGGGGGACTCCGCTCCTGGGACACCCGACAGATGTTTTTC. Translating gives CACDTGGLRSWDTRQMFF.

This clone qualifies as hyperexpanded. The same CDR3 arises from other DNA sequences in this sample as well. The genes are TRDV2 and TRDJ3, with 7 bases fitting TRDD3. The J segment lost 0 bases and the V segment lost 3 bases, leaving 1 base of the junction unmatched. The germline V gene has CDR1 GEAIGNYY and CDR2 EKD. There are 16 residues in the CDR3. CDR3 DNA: TGTGCCTGTGACTGGGGGAGCTCCTGGGACACCCGACAGATGTTTTTC. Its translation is CACDWGSSWDTRQMFF.

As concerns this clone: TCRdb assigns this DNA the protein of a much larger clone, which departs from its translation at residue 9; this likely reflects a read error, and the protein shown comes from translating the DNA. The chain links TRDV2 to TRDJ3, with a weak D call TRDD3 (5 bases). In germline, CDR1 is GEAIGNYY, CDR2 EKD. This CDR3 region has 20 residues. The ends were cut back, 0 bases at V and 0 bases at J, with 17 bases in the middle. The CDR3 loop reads CACDTVSGVHSSWDTRQMFF. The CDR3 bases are TGTGCCTGTGACACCGTATCGGGGGTACACAGCTCCTGGGACACCCGACAGATGTTTTTC.

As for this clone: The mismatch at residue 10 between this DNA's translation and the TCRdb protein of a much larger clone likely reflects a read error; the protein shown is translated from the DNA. CDR3 amino acids: CACDWGSSWGTRQMFF. The CDR3 DNA sequence: TGTGCCTGTGACTGGGGGAGCTCCTGGGGCACCCGACAGATGTTTTTC. The chain recombines TRDV2 with TRDJ3; 7 bases are shared with TRDD3. Germline V CDR1 and CDR2: GEAIGNYY, EKD. This CDR3 spans 16 amino acids.

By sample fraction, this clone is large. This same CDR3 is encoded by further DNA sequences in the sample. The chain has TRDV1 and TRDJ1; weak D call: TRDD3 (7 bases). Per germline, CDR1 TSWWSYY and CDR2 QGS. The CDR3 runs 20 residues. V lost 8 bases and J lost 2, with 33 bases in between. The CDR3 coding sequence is TGTGCTCTTCCAAACTTCCTCCTGCCTACTGGGGAGCACGGGACCGATAAACTCATCTTT. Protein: CALPNFLLPTGEHGTDKLIF.

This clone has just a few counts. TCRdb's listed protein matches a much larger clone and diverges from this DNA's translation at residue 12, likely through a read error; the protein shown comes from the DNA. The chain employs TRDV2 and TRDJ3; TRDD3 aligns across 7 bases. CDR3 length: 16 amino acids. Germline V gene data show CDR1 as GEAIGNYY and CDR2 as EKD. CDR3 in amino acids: CACDWGSSWDTLQMFF. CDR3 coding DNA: TGTGCCTGTGACTGGGGGAGCTCCTGGGACACCCTACAGATGTTTTTC.

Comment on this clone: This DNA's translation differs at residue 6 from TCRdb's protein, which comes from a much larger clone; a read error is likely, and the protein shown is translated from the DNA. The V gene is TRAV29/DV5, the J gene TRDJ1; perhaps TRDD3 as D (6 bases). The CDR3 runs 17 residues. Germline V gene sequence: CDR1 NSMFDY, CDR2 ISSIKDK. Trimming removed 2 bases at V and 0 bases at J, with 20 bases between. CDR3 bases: TGTGCAGCAAGGGGGATGCCCTCCGATCCGTACACCGATAAACTCATCTTT. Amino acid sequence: CAARGMPSDPYTDKLIF.

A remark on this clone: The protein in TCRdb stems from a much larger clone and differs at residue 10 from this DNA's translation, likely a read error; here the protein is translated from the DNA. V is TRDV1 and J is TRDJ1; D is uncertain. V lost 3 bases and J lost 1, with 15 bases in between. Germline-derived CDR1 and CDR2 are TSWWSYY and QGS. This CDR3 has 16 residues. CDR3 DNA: TGTGCTCTTGGGGACAATTACCCTGGCCCCACCGATAAACTCATCTTT. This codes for CALGDNYPGPTDKLIF.

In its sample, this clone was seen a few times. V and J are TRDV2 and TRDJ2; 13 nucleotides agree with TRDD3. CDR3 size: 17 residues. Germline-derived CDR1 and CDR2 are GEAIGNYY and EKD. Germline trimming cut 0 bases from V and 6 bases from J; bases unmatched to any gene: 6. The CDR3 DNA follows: TGTGCCTGTGACACCGTGACTGGGGGATACGCGGCAGCACAACTCTTCTTT. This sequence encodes CACDTVTGGYAAAQLFF.

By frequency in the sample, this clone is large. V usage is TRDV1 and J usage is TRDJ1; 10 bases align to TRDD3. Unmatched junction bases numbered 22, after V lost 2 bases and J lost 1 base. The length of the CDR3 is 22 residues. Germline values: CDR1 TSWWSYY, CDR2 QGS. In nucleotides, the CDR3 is TGTGCTCTTGGGGAAAGCCCCATATCTTATTACTGGGGGATCAGGGGCACCGATAAACTCATCTTT. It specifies CALGESPISYYWGIRGTDKLIF.

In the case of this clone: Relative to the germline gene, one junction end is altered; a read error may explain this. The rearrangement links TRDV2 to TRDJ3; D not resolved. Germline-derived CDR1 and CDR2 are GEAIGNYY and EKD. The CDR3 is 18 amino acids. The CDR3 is CACDSAPGPSWYTLQMFF. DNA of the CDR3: TGTGCCTGTGACTCTGCTCCTGGACCCTCCTGGTACACCCTACAGATGTTTTTC.

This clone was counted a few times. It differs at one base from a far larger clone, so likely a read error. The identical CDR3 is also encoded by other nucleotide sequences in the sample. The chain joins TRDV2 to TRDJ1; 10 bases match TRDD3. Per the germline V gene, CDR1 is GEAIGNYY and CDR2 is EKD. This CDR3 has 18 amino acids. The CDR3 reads CACDTETGGCLHTDKLIF. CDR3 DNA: TGTGCTTGTGACACCGAGACTGGGGGATGCCTCCACACCGATAAACTCATCTTT.

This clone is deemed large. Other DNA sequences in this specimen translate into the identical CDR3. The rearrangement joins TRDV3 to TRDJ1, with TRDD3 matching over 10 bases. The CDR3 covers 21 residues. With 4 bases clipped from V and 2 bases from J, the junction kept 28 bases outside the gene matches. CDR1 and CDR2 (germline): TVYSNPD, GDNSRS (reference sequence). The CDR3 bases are TGTGCCTGGTGGGCCTACAAAGTACGGGCAGGGGGACTGGGGGATACCGATAAACTCATCTTT. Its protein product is CAWWAYKVRAGGLGDTDKLIF.

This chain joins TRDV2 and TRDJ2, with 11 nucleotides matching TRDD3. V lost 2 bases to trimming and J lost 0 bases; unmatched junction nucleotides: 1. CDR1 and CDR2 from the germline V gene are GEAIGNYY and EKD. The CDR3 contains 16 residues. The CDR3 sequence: CACDILGDTLTAQLFF. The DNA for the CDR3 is TGTGCCTGTGACATACTGGGGGATACTTTGACAGCACAACTCTTCTTT.

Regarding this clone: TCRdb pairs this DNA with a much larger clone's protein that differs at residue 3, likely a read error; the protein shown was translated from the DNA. In nucleotides, the CDR3 is TGTGCCAGTGACGCCTTACTGGGGGATACCCGGGACACCCGACAGATGTTTTTC. Translation: CASDALLGDTRDTRQMFF. The V call is TRDV2, the J call TRDJ3; 12 bases align to TRDD3. The germline gives CDR1 GEAIGNYY, CDR2 EKD. The CDR3 consists of 18 residues.